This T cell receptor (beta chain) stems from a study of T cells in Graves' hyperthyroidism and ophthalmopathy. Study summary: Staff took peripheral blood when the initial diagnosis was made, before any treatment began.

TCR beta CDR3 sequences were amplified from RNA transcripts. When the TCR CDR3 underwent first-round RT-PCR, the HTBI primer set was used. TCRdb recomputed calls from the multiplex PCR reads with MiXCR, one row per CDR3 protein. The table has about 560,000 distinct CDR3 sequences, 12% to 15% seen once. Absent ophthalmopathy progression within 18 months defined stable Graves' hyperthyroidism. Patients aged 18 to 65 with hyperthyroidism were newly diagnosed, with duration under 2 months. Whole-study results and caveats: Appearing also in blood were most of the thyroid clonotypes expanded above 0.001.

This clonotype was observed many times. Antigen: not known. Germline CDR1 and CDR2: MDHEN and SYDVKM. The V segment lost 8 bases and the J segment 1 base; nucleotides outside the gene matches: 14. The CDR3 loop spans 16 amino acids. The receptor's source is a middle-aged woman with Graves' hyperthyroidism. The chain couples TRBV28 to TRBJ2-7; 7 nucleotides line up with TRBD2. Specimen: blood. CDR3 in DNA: TGTGCCAGCGCCCCCCCCGCGGGAGCAGGGTCCTACGAGCAGTACTTC. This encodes CASAPPAGAGSYEQYF. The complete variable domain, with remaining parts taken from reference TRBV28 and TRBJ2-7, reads DVKVTQSSRYLVKRTGEKVFLECVQDMDHENMFWYRQDPGLGLRLIYFSYDVKMKEKGDIPEGYSVSREKKERFSLILESASTNQTSMYLCASAPPAGAGSYEQYFGPGTRLTVT.